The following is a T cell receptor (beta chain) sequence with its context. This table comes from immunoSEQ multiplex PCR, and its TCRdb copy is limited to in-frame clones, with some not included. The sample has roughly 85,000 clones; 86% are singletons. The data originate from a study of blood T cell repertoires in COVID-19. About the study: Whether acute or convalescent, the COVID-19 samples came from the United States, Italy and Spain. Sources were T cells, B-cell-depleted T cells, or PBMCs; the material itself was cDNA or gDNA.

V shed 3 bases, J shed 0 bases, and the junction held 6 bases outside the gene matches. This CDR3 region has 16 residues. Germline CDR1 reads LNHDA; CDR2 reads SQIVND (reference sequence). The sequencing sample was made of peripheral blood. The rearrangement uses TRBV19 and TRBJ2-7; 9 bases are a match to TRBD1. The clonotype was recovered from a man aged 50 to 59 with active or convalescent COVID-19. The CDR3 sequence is CASSMPGQGYSYEQYF. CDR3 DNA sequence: TGTGCCAGTAGTATGCCGGGACAGGGTTACTCCTACGAGCAGTACTTC.